This T cell receptor beta chain appears in the sequencing data of a study of T cell responses to AZD1222 COVID-19 vaccine. Study results and caveats: The sample set comprised mostly white British donors with more females, and clonal diversity was possibly underestimated. No day 14 peak samples; only post-peak repertoires were characterized.

The method was immunoSEQ multiplex PCR; TCRdb's version includes in-frame clones alone and lacks a portion of them. The sample has over 150,000 clones, approximately 92% seen once. The CDR3 has 14 amino acids. The V and J ends lost 5 bases and 4 bases respectively, with 13 bases between them. Looked up from germline, CDR1 is SEHNR and CDR2 is FQNEAQ (reference sequence). Of note for this clone: Its antigen is not known.

This receptor was obtained from an adult who received the MenACWY meningococcal vaccine as a control. Material: peripheral blood, obtained 28 days after the second dose of the MenACWY control vaccine. The rearrangement links TRBV7-9 to TRBJ2-3; D may be TRBD2 (5 bases). The CDR3: CASSPARRSDTQYF. Written as DNA, the CDR3 is TGTGCCAGCAGCCCTGCCCGGAGGTCAGATACGCAGTATTTT.